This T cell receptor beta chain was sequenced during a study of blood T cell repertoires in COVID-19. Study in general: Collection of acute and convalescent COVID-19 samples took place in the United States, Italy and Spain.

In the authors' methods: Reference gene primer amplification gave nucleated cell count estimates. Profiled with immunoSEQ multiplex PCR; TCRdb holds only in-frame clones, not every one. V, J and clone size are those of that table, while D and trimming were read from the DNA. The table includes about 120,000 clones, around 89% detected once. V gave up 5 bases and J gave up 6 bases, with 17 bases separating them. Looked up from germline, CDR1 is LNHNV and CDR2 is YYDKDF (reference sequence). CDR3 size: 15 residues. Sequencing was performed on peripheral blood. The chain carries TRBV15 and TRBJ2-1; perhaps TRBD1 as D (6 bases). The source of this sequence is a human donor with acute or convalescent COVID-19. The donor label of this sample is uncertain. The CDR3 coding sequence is TGTGCCACCAGCGAGAGGGGGTTGACGATCAATGAGCAGTTCTTC. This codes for CATSERGLTINEQFF.